The source of this T cell receptor (beta chain) is a study of blood T cell repertoires in COVID-19. In germline, CDR1 is SGDLS, CDR2 YYNGEE. Trimming at V came to 0 bases and at J to 2 bases, leaving 7 bases not matched to a gene. The CDR3 is 17 amino acids. Individuals aged roughly 18 to 95 years were recruited from 24 US areas. Cohort placement rested on clinical history that participants reported themselves. Using immunoSEQ multiplex PCR, the repertoire was profiled, and TCRdb retains in-frame clones only, with some absent. The sample contains 200,000 to 250,000 clones, about 87% of which appear only once.

Sequences were obtained from PBMCs or T cells enriched from blood (not recorded which). The TCR was taken from a man over 45 who had been exposed to COVID-19. The chain has TRBV9 and TRBJ2-7; 11 nucleotides line up with TRBD2. Here the CDR3 reads CASSVEDGTSGTYEQYF. For the CDR3, the DNA is TGTGCCAGCAGCGTAGAGGATGGGACTAGCGGAACCTACGAGCAGTACTTC.